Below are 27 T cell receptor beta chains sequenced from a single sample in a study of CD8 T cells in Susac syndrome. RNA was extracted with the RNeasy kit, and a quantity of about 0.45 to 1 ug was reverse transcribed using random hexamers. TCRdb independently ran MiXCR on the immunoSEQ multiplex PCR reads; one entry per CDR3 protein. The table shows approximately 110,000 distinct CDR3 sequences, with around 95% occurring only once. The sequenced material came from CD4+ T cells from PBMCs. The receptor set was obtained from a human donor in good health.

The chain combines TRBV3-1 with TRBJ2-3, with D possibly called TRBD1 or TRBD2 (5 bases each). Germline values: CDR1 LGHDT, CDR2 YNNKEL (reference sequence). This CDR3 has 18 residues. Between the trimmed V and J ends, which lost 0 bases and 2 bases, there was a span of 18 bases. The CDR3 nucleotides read TGTGCCAGCAGCCAAGATAGCGCAGGGCTCAGGTACACAGATACGCAGTATTTT. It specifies CASSQDSAGLRYTDTQYF.

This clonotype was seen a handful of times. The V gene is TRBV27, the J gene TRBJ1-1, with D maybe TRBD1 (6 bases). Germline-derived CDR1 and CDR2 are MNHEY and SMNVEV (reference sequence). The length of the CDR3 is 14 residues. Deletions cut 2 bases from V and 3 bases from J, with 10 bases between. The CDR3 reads CASSLRQGYTEAFF. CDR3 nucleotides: TGTGCCAGCAGTTTAAGGCAGGGGTACACTGAAGCTTTCTTT.

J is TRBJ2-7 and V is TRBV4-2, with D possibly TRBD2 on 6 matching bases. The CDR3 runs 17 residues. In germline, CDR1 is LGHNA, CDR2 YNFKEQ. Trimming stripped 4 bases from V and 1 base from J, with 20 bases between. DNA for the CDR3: TGTGCCAGCAGCCGAGAGGCTTCGGCTAGCGCTTCCTACGAGCAGTACTTC. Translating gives CASSREASASASYEQYF.

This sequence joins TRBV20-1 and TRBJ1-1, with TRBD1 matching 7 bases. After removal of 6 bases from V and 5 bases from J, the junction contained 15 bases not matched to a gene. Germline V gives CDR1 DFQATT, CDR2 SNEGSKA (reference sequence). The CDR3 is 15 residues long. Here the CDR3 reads CSARRIEGASTEAFF. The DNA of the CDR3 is TGCAGTGCCCGGCGGATAGAGGGGGCGAGTACTGAAGCTTTCTTT.

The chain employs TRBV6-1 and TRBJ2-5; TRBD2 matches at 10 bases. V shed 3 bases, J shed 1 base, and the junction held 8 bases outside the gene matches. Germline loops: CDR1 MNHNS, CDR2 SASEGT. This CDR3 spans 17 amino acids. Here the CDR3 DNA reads TGTGCCAGCAGTGAGAGCGGGAGGGGACCCACCCAAGAGACCCAGTACTTC. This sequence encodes CASSESGRGPTQETQYF.

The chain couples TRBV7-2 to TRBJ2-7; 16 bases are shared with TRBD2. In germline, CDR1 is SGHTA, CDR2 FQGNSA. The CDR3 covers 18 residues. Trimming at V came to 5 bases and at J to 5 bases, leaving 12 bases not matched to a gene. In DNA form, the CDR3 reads TGTGCCAGCAGCCCGGGACTAGCGGGAGGGCCGGGGAGCGACGAGCAGTACTTC. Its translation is CASSPGLAGGPGSDEQYF.

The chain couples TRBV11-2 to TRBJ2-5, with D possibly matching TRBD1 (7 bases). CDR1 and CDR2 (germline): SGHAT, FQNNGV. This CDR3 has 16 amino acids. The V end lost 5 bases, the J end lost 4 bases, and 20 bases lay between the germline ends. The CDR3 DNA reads TGTGCCAGCAGCCCCACGGGGCAGGGGGGACGAGAGACCCAGTACTTC. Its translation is CASSPTGQGGRETQYF.

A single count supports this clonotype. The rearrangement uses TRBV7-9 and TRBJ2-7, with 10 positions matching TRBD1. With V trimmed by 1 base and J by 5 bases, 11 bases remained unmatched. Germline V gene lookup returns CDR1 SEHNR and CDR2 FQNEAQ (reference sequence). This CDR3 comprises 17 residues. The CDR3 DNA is TGTGCCAGCAGCTTAGGTGGCATGCGACAGGGGGCTCACGAGCAGTACTTC. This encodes CASSLGGMRQGAHEQYF.

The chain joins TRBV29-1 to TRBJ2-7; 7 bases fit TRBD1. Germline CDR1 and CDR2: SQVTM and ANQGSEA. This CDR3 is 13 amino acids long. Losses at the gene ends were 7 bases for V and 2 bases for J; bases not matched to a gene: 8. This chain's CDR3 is CSAVDRPTYEQYF. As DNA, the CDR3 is TGCAGCGCCGTGGACAGGCCGACCTACGAGCAGTACTTC.

The CDR3 DNA reads as TGTGCCAGCAGTTTCTTACTAGCGGGAGGTTATGAGCAGTTCTTC. Protein: CASSFLLAGGYEQFF. The rearrangement joins TRBV27 to TRBJ2-1; 12 positions agree with TRBD2. The ends lost 3 bases at V and 8 bases at J; junction bases unmatched: 5. Germline-derived CDR1 and CDR2 are MNHEY and SMNVEV (reference sequence). This CDR3 is 15 amino acids long.

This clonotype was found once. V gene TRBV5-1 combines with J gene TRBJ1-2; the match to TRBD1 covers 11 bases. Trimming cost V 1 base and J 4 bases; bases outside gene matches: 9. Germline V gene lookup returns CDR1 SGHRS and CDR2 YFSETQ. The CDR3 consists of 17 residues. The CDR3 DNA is TGCGCCAGCAGCTTGTCACCGGGACAGGGGGTACTCTATGGCTACACCTTC. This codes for CASSLSPGQGVLYGYTF.

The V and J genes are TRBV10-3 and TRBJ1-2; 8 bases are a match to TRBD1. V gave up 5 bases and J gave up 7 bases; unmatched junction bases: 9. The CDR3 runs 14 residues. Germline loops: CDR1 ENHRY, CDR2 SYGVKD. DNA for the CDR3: TGTGCCATCAGTCCGGGACAGGAAGGTTTTGGCTACACCTTC. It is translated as CAISPGQEGFGYTF.

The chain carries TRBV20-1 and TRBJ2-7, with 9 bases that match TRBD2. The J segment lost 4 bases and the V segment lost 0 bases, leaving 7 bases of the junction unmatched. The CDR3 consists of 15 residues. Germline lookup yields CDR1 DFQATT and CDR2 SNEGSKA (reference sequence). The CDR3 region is CSARDQAGGYYEQYF. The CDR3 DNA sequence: TGCAGTGCTAGAGATCAGGCGGGAGGGTATTACGAGCAGTACTTC.

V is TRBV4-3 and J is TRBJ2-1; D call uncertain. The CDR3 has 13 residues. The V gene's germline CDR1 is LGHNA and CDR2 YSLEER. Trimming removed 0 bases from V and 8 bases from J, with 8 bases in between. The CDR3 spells CASSQEAWDEQFF. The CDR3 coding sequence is TGCGCCAGCAGCCAAGAGGCTTGGGATGAGCAGTTCTTC.

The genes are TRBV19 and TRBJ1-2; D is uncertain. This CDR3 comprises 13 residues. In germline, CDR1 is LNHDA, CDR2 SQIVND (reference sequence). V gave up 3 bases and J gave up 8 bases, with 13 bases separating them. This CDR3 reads CASSIREASGYTF. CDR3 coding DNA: TGTGCCAGTAGTATTCGAGAGGCCTCGGGCTACACCTTC.

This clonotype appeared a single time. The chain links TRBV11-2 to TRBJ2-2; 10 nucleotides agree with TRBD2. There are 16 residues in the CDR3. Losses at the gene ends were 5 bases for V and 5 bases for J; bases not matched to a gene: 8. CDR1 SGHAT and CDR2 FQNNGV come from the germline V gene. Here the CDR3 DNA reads TGTGCCAGCAGCACCGTAGCGGGAGGAGAAACCGGGGAGCTGTTTTTT. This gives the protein CASSTVAGGETGELFF.

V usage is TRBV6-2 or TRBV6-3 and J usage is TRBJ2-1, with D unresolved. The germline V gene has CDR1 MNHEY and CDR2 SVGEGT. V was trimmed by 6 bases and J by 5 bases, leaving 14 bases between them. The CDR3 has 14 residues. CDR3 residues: CASSDNPYNNEQFF. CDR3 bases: TGTGCCAGCAGCGACAACCCTTACAACAATGAGCAGTTCTTC.

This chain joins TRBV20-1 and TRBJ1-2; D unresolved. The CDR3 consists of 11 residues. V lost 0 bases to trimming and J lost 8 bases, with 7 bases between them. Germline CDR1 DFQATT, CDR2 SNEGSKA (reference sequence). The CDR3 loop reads CSARDRSGYTF. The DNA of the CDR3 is TGCAGTGCTAGAGATCGTAGCGGCTACACCTTC.

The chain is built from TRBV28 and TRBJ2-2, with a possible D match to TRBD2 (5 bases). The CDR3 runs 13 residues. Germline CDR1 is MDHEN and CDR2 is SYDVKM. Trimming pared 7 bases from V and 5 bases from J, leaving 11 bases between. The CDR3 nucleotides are TGTGCCAGCACTTCAAGGAGGACCGGGGAGCTGTTTTTT. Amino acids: CASTSRRTGELFF.

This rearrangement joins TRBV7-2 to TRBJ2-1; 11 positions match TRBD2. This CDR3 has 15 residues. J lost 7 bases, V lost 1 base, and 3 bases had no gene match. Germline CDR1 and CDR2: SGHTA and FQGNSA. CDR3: CASSLGTSGLNEQFF. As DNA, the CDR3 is TGTGCCAGCAGCTTAGGGACTAGCGGGTTGAATGAGCAGTTCTTC.

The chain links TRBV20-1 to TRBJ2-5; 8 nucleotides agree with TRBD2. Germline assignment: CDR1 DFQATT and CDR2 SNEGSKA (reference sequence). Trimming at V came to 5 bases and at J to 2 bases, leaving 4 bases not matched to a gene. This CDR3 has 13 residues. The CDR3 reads CSAPGRAQETQYF. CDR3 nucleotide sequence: TGCAGTGCTCCCGGGAGGGCTCAAGAGACCCAGTACTTC.

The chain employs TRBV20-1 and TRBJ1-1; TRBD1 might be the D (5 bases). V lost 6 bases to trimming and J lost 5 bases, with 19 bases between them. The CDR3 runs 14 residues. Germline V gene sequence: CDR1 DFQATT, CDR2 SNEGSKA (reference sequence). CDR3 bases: TGCAGTGCCCAATCCCGGTGGCGGGGGACTGAAGCTTTCTTT. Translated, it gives CSAQSRWRGTEAFF.

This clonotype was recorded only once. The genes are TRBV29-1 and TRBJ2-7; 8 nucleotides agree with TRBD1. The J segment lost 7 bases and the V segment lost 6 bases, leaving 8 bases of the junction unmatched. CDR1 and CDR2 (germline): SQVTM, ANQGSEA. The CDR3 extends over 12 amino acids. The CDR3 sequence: CSVSQGASEQYF. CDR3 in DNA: TGCAGCGTCAGTCAGGGGGCTTCAGAGCAGTACTTC.

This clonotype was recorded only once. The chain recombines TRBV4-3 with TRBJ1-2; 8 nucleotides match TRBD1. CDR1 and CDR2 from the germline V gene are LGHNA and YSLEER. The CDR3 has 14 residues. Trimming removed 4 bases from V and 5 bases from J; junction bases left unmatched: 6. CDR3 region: CASSPQGAEYGYTF. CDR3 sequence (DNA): TGCGCCAGCAGCCCTCAGGGGGCGGAGTATGGCTACACCTTC.

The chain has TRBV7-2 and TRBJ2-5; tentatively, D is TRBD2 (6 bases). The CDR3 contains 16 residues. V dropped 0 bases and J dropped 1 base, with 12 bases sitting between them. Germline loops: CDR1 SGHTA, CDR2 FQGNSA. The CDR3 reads CASSLAGGTVQETQYF. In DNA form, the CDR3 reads TGTGCCAGCAGCTTAGCCGGAGGGACGGTCCAAGAGACCCAGTACTTC.

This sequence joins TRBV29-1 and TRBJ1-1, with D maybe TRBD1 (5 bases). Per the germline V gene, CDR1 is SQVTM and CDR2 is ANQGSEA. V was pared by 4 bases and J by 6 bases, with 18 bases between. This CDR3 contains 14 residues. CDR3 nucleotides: TGCAGCGTTGGGCCCGGGGGTCCCAACGCTGAAGCTTTCTTT. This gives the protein CSVGPGGPNAEAFF.

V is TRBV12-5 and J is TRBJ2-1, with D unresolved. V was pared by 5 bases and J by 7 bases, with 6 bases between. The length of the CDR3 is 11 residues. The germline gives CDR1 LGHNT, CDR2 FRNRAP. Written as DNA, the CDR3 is TGTGCTAGTGGTCTTTATAATGAGCAGTTCTTC. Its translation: CASGLYNEQFF.